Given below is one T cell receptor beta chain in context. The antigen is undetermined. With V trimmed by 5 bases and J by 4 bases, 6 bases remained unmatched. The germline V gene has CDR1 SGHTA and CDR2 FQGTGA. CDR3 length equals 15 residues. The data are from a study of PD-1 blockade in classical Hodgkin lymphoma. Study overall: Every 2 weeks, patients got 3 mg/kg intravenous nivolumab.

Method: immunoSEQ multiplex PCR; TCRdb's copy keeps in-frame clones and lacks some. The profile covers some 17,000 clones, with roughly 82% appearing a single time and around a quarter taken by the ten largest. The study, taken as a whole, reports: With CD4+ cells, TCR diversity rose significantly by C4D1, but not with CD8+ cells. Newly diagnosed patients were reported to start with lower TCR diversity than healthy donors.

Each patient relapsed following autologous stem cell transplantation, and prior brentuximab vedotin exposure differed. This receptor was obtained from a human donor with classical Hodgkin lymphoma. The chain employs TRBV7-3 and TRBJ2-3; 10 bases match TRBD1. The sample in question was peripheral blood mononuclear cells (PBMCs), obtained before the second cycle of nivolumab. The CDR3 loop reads CASSPRTGGADTQYF. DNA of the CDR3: TGTGCCAGCAGCCCAAGGACAGGGGGGGCAGATACGCAGTATTTT.